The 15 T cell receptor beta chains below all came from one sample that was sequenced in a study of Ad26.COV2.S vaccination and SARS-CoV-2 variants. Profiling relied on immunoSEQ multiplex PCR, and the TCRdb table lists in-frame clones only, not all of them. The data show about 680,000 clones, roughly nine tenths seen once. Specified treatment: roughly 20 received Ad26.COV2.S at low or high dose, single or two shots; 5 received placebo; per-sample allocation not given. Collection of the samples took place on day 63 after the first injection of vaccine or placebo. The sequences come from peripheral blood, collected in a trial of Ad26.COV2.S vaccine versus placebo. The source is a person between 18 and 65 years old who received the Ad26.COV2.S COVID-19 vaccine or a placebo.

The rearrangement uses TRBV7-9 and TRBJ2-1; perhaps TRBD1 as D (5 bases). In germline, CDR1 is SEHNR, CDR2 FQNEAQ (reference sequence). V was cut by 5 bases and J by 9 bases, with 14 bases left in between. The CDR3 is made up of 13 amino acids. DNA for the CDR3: TGTGCCAGCAGCACTACAGGATACGGTGAGCAGTTCTTC. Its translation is CASSTTGYGEQFF.

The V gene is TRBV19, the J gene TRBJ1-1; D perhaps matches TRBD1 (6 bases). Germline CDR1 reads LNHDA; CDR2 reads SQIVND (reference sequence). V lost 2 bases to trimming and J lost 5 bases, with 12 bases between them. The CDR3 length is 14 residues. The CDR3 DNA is TGTGCCAGTAGTATATCGTGGGGGCCTACTGAAGCTTTCTTT. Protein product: CASSISWGPTEAFF. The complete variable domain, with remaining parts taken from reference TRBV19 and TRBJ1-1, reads DGGITQSPKYLFRKEGQNVTLSCEQNLNHDAMYWYRQDPGQGLRLIYYSQIVNDFQKGDIAEGYSVSREKKESFPLTVTSAQKNPTAFYLCASSISWGPTEAFFGQGTRLTVV.

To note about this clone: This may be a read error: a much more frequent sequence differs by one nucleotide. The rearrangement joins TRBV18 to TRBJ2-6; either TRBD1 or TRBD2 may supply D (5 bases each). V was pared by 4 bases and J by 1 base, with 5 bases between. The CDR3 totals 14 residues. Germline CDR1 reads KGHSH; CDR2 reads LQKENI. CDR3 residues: CASSRGSGANVLTF. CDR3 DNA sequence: TGTGCCAGCTCACGGGGGTCTGGGGCCAACGTCCTGACTTTC.

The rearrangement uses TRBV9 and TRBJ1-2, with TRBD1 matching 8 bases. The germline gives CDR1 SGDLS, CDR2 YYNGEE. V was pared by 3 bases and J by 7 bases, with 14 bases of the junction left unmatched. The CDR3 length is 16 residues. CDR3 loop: CASSAPGGQGAFGYTF. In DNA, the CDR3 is TGTGCCAGCAGCGCCCCGGGAGGGCAGGGGGCGTTTGGCTACACCTTC.

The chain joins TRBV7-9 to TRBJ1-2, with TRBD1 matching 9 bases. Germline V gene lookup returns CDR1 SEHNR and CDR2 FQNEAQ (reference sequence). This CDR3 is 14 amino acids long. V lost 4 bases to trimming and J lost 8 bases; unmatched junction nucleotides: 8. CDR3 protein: CASSSRKDRGGYTF. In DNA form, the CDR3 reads TGTGCCAGCAGCTCTCGAAAGGACAGGGGCGGCTACACCTTC.

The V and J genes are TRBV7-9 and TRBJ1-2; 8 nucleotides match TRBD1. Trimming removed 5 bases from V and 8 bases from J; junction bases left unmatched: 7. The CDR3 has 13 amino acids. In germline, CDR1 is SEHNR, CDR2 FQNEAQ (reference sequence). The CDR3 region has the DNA TGTGCCAGCAGCACCGGACAGGGAGACGGCTACACCTTC. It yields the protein CASSTGQGDGYTF.

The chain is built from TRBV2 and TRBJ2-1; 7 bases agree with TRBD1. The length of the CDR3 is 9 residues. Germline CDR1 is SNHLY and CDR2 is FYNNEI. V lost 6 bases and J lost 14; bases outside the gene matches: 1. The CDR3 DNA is TGTGCCAGCAGGGGACAGAAGTTCTTC. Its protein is CASRGQKFF.

CDR3 protein: CASRPGSSGNTIYF. CDR3 in DNA: TGTGCCAGCAGACCAGGGAGCTCTGGAAACACCATATATTTT. This chain joins TRBV27 and TRBJ1-3; a weak D match, TRBD1 (5 bases). This CDR3 is built from 14 residues. With 6 bases removed from V and 0 bases from J, the gap between germline ends came to 9 bases. Germline lookup yields CDR1 MNHEY and CDR2 SMNVEV (reference sequence).

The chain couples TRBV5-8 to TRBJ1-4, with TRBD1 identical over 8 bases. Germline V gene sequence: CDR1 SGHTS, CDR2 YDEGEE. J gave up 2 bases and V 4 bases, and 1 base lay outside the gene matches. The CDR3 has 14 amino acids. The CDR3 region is CASSRTGTNEKLFF. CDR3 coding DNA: TGTGCCAGCAGCCGGACAGGGACTAATGAAAAACTGTTTTTT.

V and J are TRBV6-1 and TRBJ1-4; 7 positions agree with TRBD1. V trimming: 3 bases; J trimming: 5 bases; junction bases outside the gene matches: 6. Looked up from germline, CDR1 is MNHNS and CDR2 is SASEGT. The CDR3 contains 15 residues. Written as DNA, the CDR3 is TGTGCCAGCAGTGACAGGGGGACAGCGAATGAAAAACTGTTTTTT. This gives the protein CASSDRGTANEKLFF.

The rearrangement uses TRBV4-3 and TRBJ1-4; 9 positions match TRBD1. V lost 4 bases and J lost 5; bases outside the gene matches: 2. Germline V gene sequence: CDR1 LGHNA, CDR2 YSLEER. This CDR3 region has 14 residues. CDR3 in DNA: TGCGCCAGCAGCCGGGGACAGGGAAATGAAAAACTGTTTTTT. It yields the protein CASSRGQGNEKLFF.

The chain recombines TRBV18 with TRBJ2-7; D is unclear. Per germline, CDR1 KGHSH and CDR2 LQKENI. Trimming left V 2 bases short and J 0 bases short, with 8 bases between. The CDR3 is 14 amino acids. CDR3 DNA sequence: TGTGCCAGCTCACCAAACTCCCGCTCCTACGAGCAGTACTTC. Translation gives CASSPNSRSYEQYF.

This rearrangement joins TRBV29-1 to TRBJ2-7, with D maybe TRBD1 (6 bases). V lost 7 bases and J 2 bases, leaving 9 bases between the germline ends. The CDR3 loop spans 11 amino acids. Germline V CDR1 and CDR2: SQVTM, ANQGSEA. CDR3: CSGQDAYEQYF. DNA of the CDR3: TGCAGCGGACAGGATGCCTACGAGCAGTACTTC.

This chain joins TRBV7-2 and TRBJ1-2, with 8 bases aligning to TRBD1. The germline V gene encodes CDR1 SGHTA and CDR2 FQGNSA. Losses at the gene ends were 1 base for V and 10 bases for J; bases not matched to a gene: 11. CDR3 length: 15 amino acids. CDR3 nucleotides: TGTGCCAGCAGCTTAGAGGTGACAGGGGAGGCGGTCTACACCTTC. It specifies CASSLEVTGEAVYTF.

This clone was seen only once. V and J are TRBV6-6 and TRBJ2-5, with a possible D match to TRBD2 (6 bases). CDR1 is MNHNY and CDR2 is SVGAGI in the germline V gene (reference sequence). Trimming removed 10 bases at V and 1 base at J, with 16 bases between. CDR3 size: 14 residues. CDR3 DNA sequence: TGTGCCATAAATGGGCAGGGAGGCCAAGAGACCCAGTACTTC. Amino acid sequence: CAINGQGGQETQYF.